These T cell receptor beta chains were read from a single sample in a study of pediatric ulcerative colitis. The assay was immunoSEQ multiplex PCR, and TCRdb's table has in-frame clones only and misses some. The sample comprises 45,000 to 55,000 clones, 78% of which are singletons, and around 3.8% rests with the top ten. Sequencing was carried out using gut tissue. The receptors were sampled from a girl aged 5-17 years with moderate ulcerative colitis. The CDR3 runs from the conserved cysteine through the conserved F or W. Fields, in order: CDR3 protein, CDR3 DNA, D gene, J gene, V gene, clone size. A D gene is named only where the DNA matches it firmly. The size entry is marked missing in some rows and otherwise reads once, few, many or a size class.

CASSQQGATLREQYF | TGTGCCAGCAGCCAACAGGGGGCGACCCTAAGGGAGCAGTACTTC | TRBD1 | TRBJ2-7 | TRBV5-8 | .
CASSLVAGTLNEQFF | TGTGCCAGCAGCTTAGTAGCGGGGACCCTTAATGAGCAGTTCTTC | TRBD2 | TRBJ2-1 | TRBV7-6 | .
CASSQGTVAATNEKLFF | TGTGCCAGCAGCCAAGGGACCGTCGCCGCAACTAATGAAAAACTGTTTTTT | . | TRBJ1-4 | TRBV4-2 | .
CASRGYEQYF | TGTGCCAGCAGAGGATACGAGCAGTACTTC | . | TRBJ2-7 | TRBV25-1 | .
CASSLASVNTEAFF | TGTGCCAGCAGCTTGGCTTCGGTGAACACTGAAGCTTTCTTT | . | TRBJ1-1 | TRBV5-6 | .
CASSLAGQGVGGYTF | TGTGCCAGCAGCTTAGCTGGGCAGGGGGTAGGCGGCTACACCTTC | TRBD1 | TRBJ1-2 | TRBV7-2 | .
CASSSGTSGSGSTDTQYF | TGTGCCAGCAGCTCCGGGACTAGCGGGAGTGGGAGCACAGATACGCAGTATTTT | TRBD2 | TRBJ2-3 | TRBV5-4 | .
CSVRDRENYGYTF | TGCAGCGTCCGGGACAGGGAAAACTATGGCTACACCTTC | TRBD1 | TRBJ1-2 | TRBV29-1 | once
CASSLIRGEWTEAFF | TGTGCCAGCAGCCTAATAAGGGGGGAATGGACTGAAGCTTTCTTT | . | TRBJ1-1 | TRBV7-9 | .
CASSLEGNLETQYF | TGCGCCAGCAGCTTGGAAGGGAATCTGGAGACCCAGTACTTC | . | TRBJ2-5 | TRBV5-1 | .
CASSSGTGPYYEQYF | TGTGCCAGCAGCTCCGGGACAGGGCCGTACTACGAGCAGTACTTC | TRBD1 | TRBJ2-7 | TRBV11-1 | .
CASSSGVNTEAFF | TGTGCCAGCAGCTCAGGGGTGAACACTGAAGCTTTCTTT | . | TRBJ1-1 | TRBV5-4 | .
CASSLERGGQGVHYGYTF | TGTGCCAGCAGCTTAGAGCGTGGAGGGCAGGGCGTTCACTATGGCTACACCTTC | . | TRBJ1-2 | TRBV7-9 | .
CASKPDRNTDTQYF | TGTGCCAGTAAACCGGACAGAAACACAGATACGCAGTATTTT | . | TRBJ2-3 | TRBV6-5 | .
CASGLAFGTGPGVGTEAFF | TGTGCTAGTGGTTTGGCCTTCGGGACAGGGCCGGGTGTAGGCACTGAAGCTTTCTTT | TRBD1 | TRBJ1-1 | TRBV12-5 | .
CASSVAANQPQHF | TGTGCCAGCAGCGTGGCGGCGAATCAGCCCCAGCATTTT | . | TRBJ1-5 | TRBV7-8 | .
CASSLIIGLAGLGNEQFF | TGTGCCAGCAGCTTAATAATAGGACTAGCGGGGTTAGGGAATGAGCAGTTCTTC | TRBD2 | TRBJ2-1 | TRBV7-2 | .
CASSVAEGTYNEQFF | TGTGCCAGCAGCGTAGCCGAGGGAACCTACAATGAGCAGTTCTTC | . | TRBJ2-1 | TRBV9 | .
CASSRAGISQRTEAFF | TGCGCCAGCAGCCGGGCCGGCATCTCCCAGAGGACTGAAGCTTTCTTT | . | TRBJ1-1 | TRBV5-1 | .
CASSYRRVRTEAFF | TGTGCCAGCAGCTACCGAAGAGTACGGACTGAAGCTTTCTTT | . | TRBJ1-1 | TRBV16 | few